Below are 21 T cell receptor beta chains sequenced from a single sample in a study of CD8+ T cells in alopecia areata. Reverse transcription of extracted RNA yielded cDNA, which provided the sequencing template. Sequenced by immunoSEQ multiplex PCR; TCRdb stores in-frame clones only, minus some. The table has some 120,000 clones, roughly 55% seen once. Treatment meaning: oral pan-JAK inhibitor, 5-10 mg twice daily. The input for sequencing was CD8+ T cells sorted from blood, taken at week 24, from a patient treated with tofacitinib. Receptors were obtained from a human donor with alopecia areata.

CDR3 sequence reads: CATSREGRNTGELFF. CDR3 in DNA: TGTGCCACCAGCAGAGAGGGTCGAAACACCGGGGAGCTGTTTTTT. The chain is built from TRBV15 and TRBJ2-2, with D uncertain. Trimming took 0 bases from V and 2 from J, leaving 7 bases between them. This CDR3 has 15 residues. Per germline, CDR1 LNHNV and CDR2 YYDKDF (reference sequence).

V usage is TRBV10-3 and J usage is TRBJ2-1; D perhaps matches TRBD2 (5 bases). Trimming shortened V by 2 bases and J by 4 bases, and 12 bases separated the two germline ends. From germline, CDR1 is ENHRY and CDR2 SYGVKD. The CDR3 contains 15 residues. The CDR3 is CAISEDRGDYNEQFF. The CDR3 DNA reads TGTGCCATCAGTGAGGATCGGGGAGATTACAATGAGCAGTTCTTC.

The V gene is TRBV6-6, the J gene TRBJ1-2; 10 bases fit TRBD1. The junction had 6 bases not matched to a gene; V was cut back by 5 bases and J by 6 bases. The CDR3 contains 14 residues. The germline V gene encodes CDR1 MNHNY and CDR2 SVGAGI (reference sequence). DNA for the CDR3: TGTGCCAGCAGTCCGACAGGGGGCTACGATGGCTACACCTTC. Its translation: CASSPTGGYDGYTF.

This clone was recorded a few times. This chain links TRBV5-1 with TRBJ2-5; the D is unclear. This CDR3 has 16 amino acids. The ends were cut back, 3 bases at V and 2 bases at J, with 17 bases in the middle. CDR1 and CDR2 (germline): SGHRS, YFSETQ. The CDR3 loop reads CASSWPGSPQQETQYF. Written as DNA, the CDR3 is TGCGCCAGCAGCTGGCCTGGATCCCCGCAACAAGAGACCCAGTACTTC.

This rearrangement joins TRBV9 to TRBJ2-1; D unresolved. Trimming took off 0 bases at V and 7 bases at J, with 14 bases between the two ends. The CDR3 totals 15 residues. Germline CDR1 SGDLS, CDR2 YYNGEE. CDR3 bases: TGTGCCAGCAGCGTAGGAATGGCCTCCTCGAATGAGCAGTTCTTC. The encoded protein is CASSVGMASSNEQFF.

The rearrangement links TRBV9 to TRBJ2-5; no reliable D call. Trimming pared 0 bases from V and 2 bases from J, leaving 11 bases between. CDR1 and CDR2 (germline): SGDLS, YYNGEE. This CDR3 contains 15 residues. CDR3 protein: CASSVGKGLQETQYF. In DNA, the CDR3 is TGTGCCAGCAGCGTAGGGAAGGGTCTTCAAGAGACCCAGTACTTC.

This clone has a handful of counts. This chain joins TRBV9 and TRBJ1-1, with D uncertain. The germline V gene has CDR1 SGDLS and CDR2 YYNGEE. CDR3 length: 14 residues. Trimming stripped 3 bases from V and 4 bases from J, with 13 bases between. Written as DNA, the CDR3 is TGTGCCAGCAGCGGTGTGTCGGCGGGCACTGAAGCTTTCTTT. Its protein product is CASSGVSAGTEAFF. Filled out from reference TRBV9 and TRBJ1-1, the complete variable domain reads DSGVTQTPKHLITATGQRVTLRCSPRSGDLSVYWYQQSLDQGLQFLIQYYNGEERAKGNILERFSAQQFPDLHSELNLSSLELGDSALYFCASSGVSAGTEAFFGQGTRLTVV.

The rearrangement links TRBV30 to TRBJ2-1, with 8 bases aligning to TRBD1. Germline V gives CDR1 GTSNPN, CDR2 SVGIG (reference sequence). V lost 5 bases, J lost 4 bases, and 10 bases stayed unmatched. The CDR3 spans 15 residues. The CDR3 DNA reads TGTGCCTGGGACGAAGACAGGGGTCGGTACAATGAGCAGTTCTTC. Its translation: CAWDEDRGRYNEQFF.

This sequence joins TRBV4-2 and TRBJ2-2; tentative D call: TRBD2 (5 bases). The V end lost 4 bases, the J end lost 6 bases, and 15 bases lay between the germline ends. This CDR3 is 15 amino acids long. Germline CDR1 is LGHNA and CDR2 is YNFKEQ. Here the CDR3 reads CASSLSTGIPGELFF. Here the CDR3 DNA reads TGTGCCAGCAGCCTTTCAACGGGGATCCCCGGGGAGCTGTTTTTT.

In its sample, this clone was seen a few times. The chain is built from TRBV9 and TRBJ1-1; no clear D gene. The CDR3 runs to 14 residues. The V and J ends lost 4 bases and 1 base respectively, with 11 bases between them. The V gene's germline CDR1 is SGDLS and CDR2 YYNGEE. CDR3 sequence: CASSPSYGNTEAFF. DNA for the CDR3: TGTGCCAGCAGCCCCTCCTACGGGAACACTGAAGCTTTCTTT. The complete variable domain, with remaining parts taken from reference TRBV9 and TRBJ1-1, reads DSGVTQTPKHLITATGQRVTLRCSPRSGDLSVYWYQQSLDQGLQFLIQYYNGEERAKGNILERFSAQQFPDLHSELNLSSLELGDSALYFCASSPSYGNTEAFFGQGTRLTVV.

The chain links TRBV19 to TRBJ2-1; D call uncertain. The V gene lost 3 bases and the J gene lost 3 bases, with 6 bases spanning the gap. The germline CDR1 and CDR2 sequences are LNHDA and SQIVND (reference sequence). CDR3 length: 13 amino acids. CDR3 residues: CASSIILYNEQFF. The CDR3 DNA is TGTGCCAGTAGTATTATACTCTACAATGAGCAGTTCTTC.

V is TRBV6-4 and J is TRBJ2-5, with 14 bases lining up with TRBD2. The CDR3 is made up of 16 amino acids. V gave up 0 bases and J gave up 4 bases; unmatched junction bases: 1. Germline-derived CDR1 and CDR2 are MRHNA and SNTAGT. The CDR3 nucleotides read TGTGCCAGCAGTGACTCGACTAGCGGGGGGGCAGAGACCCAGTACTTC. As protein: CASSDSTSGGAETQYF.

The chain combines TRBV9 with TRBJ2-1, with 10 bases identical to TRBD2. CDR3 length: 19 residues. The V and J ends lost 0 bases and 8 bases, in that order; junction bases with no gene match: 17. Germline loops: CDR1 SGDLS, CDR2 YYNGEE. CDR3 region: CASSVESRDKRGGGYEQFF. CDR3 DNA sequence: TGTGCCAGCAGCGTAGAATCCCGGGATAAGCGGGGGGGAGGCTATGAGCAGTTCTTC.

V is TRBV7-6 and J is TRBJ1-2; 7 positions match TRBD1. The CDR3 is 13 residues long. Germline CDR1 is SGHVS and CDR2 is FNYEAQ. J lost 4 bases, V lost 2 bases, and 1 base had no gene match. The CDR3 DNA is TGTGCCAGCAGCTTATCAGGGGGCTATGGCTACACCTTC. Protein product: CASSLSGGYGYTF.

The rearrangement links TRBV5-1 to TRBJ2-7; 8 positions match TRBD1. The V gene's germline CDR1 is SGHRS and CDR2 YFSETQ. The CDR3 has 15 residues. With V trimmed by 3 bases and J by 5 bases, 10 bases remained unmatched. The CDR3 DNA reads TGCGCCAGCAGCTCCCGACAGGGGATAACCCACGAGCAGTACTTC. Its translation: CASSSRQGITHEQYF.

The table lists this clone with a few counts. This chain links TRBV11-2 with TRBJ2-5, with a tentative D call TRBD1 (6 bases). The germline V gene has CDR1 SGHAT and CDR2 FQNNGV. Between the trimmed V and J ends, which lost 1 base and 6 bases, there was a span of 9 bases. The CDR3 sequence is 13 residues long. The CDR3 here is CASSLGRGKTQYF. CDR3 nucleotide sequence: TGTGCCAGCAGCTTAGGCAGGGGAAAGACCCAGTACTTC. The whole variable domain, remainder taken from reference TRBV11-2 and TRBJ2-5, is EAGVAQSPRYKIIEKRQSVAFWCNPISGHATLYWYQQILGQGPKLLIQFQNNGVVDDSQLPKDRFSAERLKGVDSTLKIQPAKLEDSAVYLCASSLGRGKTQYFGPGTRLLVL.

This clone has a handful of counts. The chain uses TRBV6-1 and TRBJ2-2; 11 bases match TRBD2. Germline lookup yields CDR1 MNHNS and CDR2 SASEGT. The trim removed 2 bases at V and 4 bases at J, leaving 0 bases unmatched. The CDR3 has 15 residues. In nucleotides, the CDR3 is TGTGCCAGCAGTGAACTAGCGGGGGGCACCGGGGAGCTGTTTTTT. It specifies CASSELAGGTGELFF.

The V call is TRBV7-9, the J call TRBJ1-2; D gene uncertain. V lost 2 bases, J lost 7 bases, and 17 bases lay in between. The CDR3 is 15 amino acids. The germline V gene encodes CDR1 SEHNR and CDR2 FQNEAQ (reference sequence). In nucleotides, the CDR3 is TGTGCCAGCAGCTTAACGGCGGACGGCTATTCTGGCTACACCTTC. The encoded protein is CASSLTADGYSGYTF.

As for this clone: Other nucleotide sequences in the sample specify the same CDR3. The rearrangement links TRBV5-4 to TRBJ2-7; 7 bases agree with TRBD1. The V and J ends lost 4 bases and 4 bases, in that order; junction bases with no gene match: 8. There are 14 residues in the CDR3. Germline V gene sequence: CDR1 SGHNT, CDR2 YYREEE (reference sequence). As DNA, the CDR3 is TGTGCCAGCAGCCGAGGGACAGCTTCTTACGAGCAGTACTTC. Protein: CASSRGTASYEQYF.

The chain uses TRBV27 and TRBJ1-6; no reliable D call. With 5 bases removed from V and 2 bases from J, the gap between germline ends came to 7 bases. The CDR3 spans 14 residues. From germline, CDR1 is MNHEY and CDR2 SMNVEV (reference sequence). The CDR3: CASSEGPYNSPLHF. Written as DNA, the CDR3 is TGTGCCAGCAGTGAGGGTCCCTATAATTCACCCCTCCACTTT.

The chain uses TRBV4-3 and TRBJ2-6; 7 bases are shared with TRBD2. Germline CDR1 is LGHNA and CDR2 is YSLEER. J gave up 4 bases and V 8 bases, and 5 bases lay outside the gene matches. The CDR3 has 14 amino acids. CDR3 in amino acids: CASGEGVGANVLTF. The CDR3 DNA reads TGCGCCAGCGGGGAGGGAGTGGGGGCCAACGTCCTGACTTTC.